The 27 T cell receptor beta chains listed next were all sequenced from one sample in a study of CD8 T cells in Susac syndrome. A quantity of about 0.5 to 1 ug RNA underwent reverse transcription using random hexamers. From the immunoSEQ multiplex PCR reads, TCRdb called clonotypes with MiXCR, one entry per CDR3 protein. Here the sample spans roughly 80,000 distinct CDR3 sequences, approximately 94% being singletons. The sequenced sample consisted of CD8+ T cells from PBMCs. The receptors come from a human donor in good health.

The chain links TRBV9 to TRBJ1-2; a weak D match, TRBD1 (6 bases). CDR1 is SGDLS, CDR2 YYNGEE, per germline. The CDR3 is 14 amino acids. The ends were cut back, 0 bases at V and 3 bases at J, with 9 bases in the middle. CDR3 nucleotides: TGTGCCAGCAGCGTAGAGCCAGGGGACTATGGCTACACCTTC. As protein: CASSVEPGDYGYTF.

This chain connects TRBV30 to TRBJ1-1; the D gene is possibly TRBD1 (5 bases). In germline, CDR1 is GTSNPN, CDR2 SVGIG (reference sequence). CDR3 length equals 15 residues. Trimming removed 4 bases at V and 3 bases at J, with 18 bases between. The CDR3 DNA is TGTGCCTGGACCGGTAGAGGGGATGACTACACTGAAGCTTTCTTT. Residues: CAWTGRGDDYTEAFF. Full variable domain (rest looked up from reference TRBV30 and TRBJ1-1): SQTIHQWPATLVQPVGSPLSLECTVEGTSNPNLYWYRQAAGRGLQLLFYSVGIGQISSEVPQNLSASRPQDRQFILSSKKLLLSDSGFYLCAWTGRGDDYTEAFFGQGTRLTVV.

The V call is TRBV24-1, the J call TRBJ1-5; TRBD1 is a possible D gene (6 bases). The CDR3 is made up of 14 amino acids. V lost 3 bases and J 3 bases, leaving 8 bases between the germline ends. Germline V gene lookup returns CDR1 KGHDR and CDR2 SFDVKD. The CDR3 nucleotides are TGTGCCACCAGTGATAGGGGGTACAATCAGCCCCAGCATTTT. Protein product: CATSDRGYNQPQHF.

The chain joins TRBV27 to TRBJ2-1; perhaps TRBD2 as D (6 bases). The CDR3 loop spans 14 amino acids. V was cut by 2 bases and J by 5 bases, with 10 bases left in between. The V gene's germline CDR1 is MNHEY and CDR2 SMNVEV (reference sequence). The DNA of the CDR3 is TGTGCCAGCAGTTTACCGGGACTGCACAATGAGCAGTTCTTC. This sequence encodes CASSLPGLHNEQFF.

The V gene is TRBV6-2 or TRBV6-3, the J gene TRBJ1-1, with D possibly TRBD1 on 6 matching bases. CDR3 length: 14 residues. CDR1 is MNHEY and CDR2 is SVGEGT in the germline V gene. V gave up 2 bases and J gave up 1 base, with 8 bases separating them. The CDR3 sequence is CASSYGGPNTEAFF. In DNA, the CDR3 is TGTGCCAGCAGTTACGGGGGGCCGAACACTGAAGCTTTCTTT.

The chain is built from TRBV6-2 or TRBV6-3 and TRBJ2-2, with D possibly called TRBD1 or TRBD2 (7 bases each). The CDR3 totals 15 residues. Between the trimmed V and J ends, which lost 8 bases and 5 bases, there was a span of 18 bases. Germline V lookup: CDR1 MNHEY, CDR2 SVGEGT. The CDR3 here is CASRSVQGGTGELFF. The CDR3 nucleotides are TGTGCCAGCCGCAGCGTTCAGGGGGGGACCGGGGAGCTGTTTTTT.

The J gene is TRBJ1-4, the V gene TRBV9; possibly TRBD1 for D (6 bases). The length of the CDR3 is 14 residues. V lost 1 base, J lost 8 bases, and 12 bases lay in between. Germline values: CDR1 SGDLS, CDR2 YYNGEE. CDR3 coding DNA: TGTGCCAGCAGCGTAACGGGGGCAGGAGAAAAACTGTTTTTT. Translation: CASSVTGAGEKLFF.

The V gene is TRBV24-1, the J gene TRBJ1-1; TRBD1 matches at 7 bases. CDR3 size: 18 residues. V trimming: 9 bases; J trimming: 1 base; junction bases outside the gene matches: 19. Germline loops: CDR1 KGHDR, CDR2 SFDVKD. The DNA of the CDR3 is TGTGCCACCGGAGGAGGACAGGCTGCGACCGCATGGAACACTGAAGCTTTCTTT. It codes for CATGGGQAATAWNTEAFF.

The chain couples TRBV3-1 to TRBJ2-5; D call uncertain. The V and J ends lost 0 bases and 5 bases respectively, with 7 bases between them. CDR3 length: 13 residues. Germline-derived CDR1 and CDR2 are LGHDT and YNNKEL (reference sequence). The CDR3 spells CASSQELDETQYF. The CDR3 nucleotides read TGTGCCAGCAGCCAAGAGCTGGACGAGACCCAGTACTTC.

CDR3 sequence: CASSYDGYSGNTIYF. CDR3 nucleotides: TGTGCCAGCAGCTACGACGGATACTCTGGAAACACCATATATTTT. The chain is built from TRBV9 and TRBJ1-3; no reliable D call. The CDR3 has 15 residues. Germline CDR1 and CDR2: SGDLS and YYNGEE. The germline V and J ends were trimmed by 4 bases and 0 bases, with 11 bases remaining between them.

The CDR3 is CASSGETYEQYF. The CDR3 DNA sequence: TGTGCCAGCAGCGGGGAGACCTACGAGCAGTACTTC. The chain is built from TRBV5-4 and TRBJ2-7; D is possibly TRBD2 (5 bases). The V end lost 4 bases, the J end lost 2 bases, and 7 bases lay between the germline ends. This CDR3 is 12 amino acids long. From germline, CDR1 is SGHNT and CDR2 YYREEE (reference sequence).

This clonotype is a singleton in its sample. This chain connects TRBV20-1 to TRBJ2-2, with TRBD2 identical over 13 bases. The CDR3 extends over 17 amino acids. The germline V gene encodes CDR1 DFQATT and CDR2 SNEGSKA (reference sequence). With V trimmed by 1 base and J by 0 bases, 2 bases remained unmatched. In DNA form, the CDR3 reads TGCAGTGCTAGAGGGACTAGCGGGGGCCCGAACACCGGGGAGCTGTTTTTT. It is translated as CSARGTSGGPNTGELFF.

V is TRBV4-2 and J is TRBJ2-5; maybe TRBD1 (6 bases). The V and J ends lost 3 bases and 4 bases respectively, with 9 bases between them. The germline V gene has CDR1 LGHNA and CDR2 YNFKEQ. The CDR3 covers 13 residues. CDR3 region: CASSQEQGETQYF. DNA for the CDR3: TGTGCCAGCAGCCAGGAACAGGGAGAGACCCAGTACTTC.

The CDR3 protein is CSAKGQEGYEQYV. DNA of the CDR3: TGCAGTGCCAAGGGGCAGGAAGGCTACGAGCAGTACGTC. V and J are TRBV20-1 and TRBJ2-7; maybe TRBD1 (5 bases). The ends were cut back, 6 bases at V and 3 bases at J, with 15 bases in the middle. The length of the CDR3 is 13 residues. The germline V gene encodes CDR1 DFQATT and CDR2 SNEGSKA (reference sequence).

V gene TRBV19 combines with J gene TRBJ2-6; the D gene is possibly TRBD1 (6 bases). Trimming took 7 bases from V and 0 from J, leaving 13 bases between them. The CDR3 consists of 16 residues. CDR1 and CDR2 from the germline V gene are LNHDA and SQIVND (reference sequence). Here the CDR3 DNA reads TGTGCCAGTACCAAAGGACAGCCCTCTGGGGCCAACGTCCTGACTTTC. It is translated as CASTKGQPSGANVLTF.

V gene TRBV7-8 combines with J gene TRBJ2-2; TRBD1 or TRBD2 may be the D gene (6 bases each). CDR3 size: 14 residues. V was clipped by 3 bases and J by 6 bases, with 11 bases between them. The germline gives CDR1 SGHVS, CDR2 FQNEAQ. The DNA of the CDR3 is TGTGCCAGCAGCTTGGGGGGCCGTCCCGGGGAGCTGTTTTTT. Amino acid sequence: CASSLGGRPGELFF.

The gene calls are TRBV7-8 and TRBJ2-7, with a tentative D call TRBD1 (5 bases). The V end lost 1 base, the J end lost 1 base, and 14 bases lay between the germline ends. The CDR3 is made up of 16 amino acids. Germline CDR1 is SGHVS and CDR2 is FQNEAQ. The CDR3 protein is CASSLVAGFGSYEQYV. CDR3 nucleotide sequence: TGTGCCAGCAGCTTAGTGGCAGGGTTCGGGTCCTACGAGCAGTACGTC.

The V call is TRBV5-6, the J call TRBJ2-7, with 8 bases that match TRBD1. The CDR3 extends over 14 amino acids. V shed 4 bases, J shed 3 bases, and the junction held 6 bases outside the gene matches. Germline V CDR1 and CDR2: SGHDT, YYEEEE. DNA for the CDR3: TGTGCCAGCAGCACCGGGACAGGCGTCTACGAGCAGTACTTC. Its protein product is CASSTGTGVYEQYF.

The chain recombines TRBV11-2 with TRBJ1-2; D gene unclear. Per germline, CDR1 SGHAT and CDR2 FQNNGV. V was cut by 3 bases and J by 2 bases, with 7 bases left in between. The CDR3 loop spans 13 amino acids. This CDR3 reads CASSLWSNYGYTF. CDR3 DNA: TGTGCCAGCAGCTTGTGGTCAAACTATGGCTACACCTTC. The variable domain in full, with the rest retrieved from reference TRBV11-2 and TRBJ1-2, is EAGVAQSPRYKIIEKRQSVAFWCNPISGHATLYWYQQILGQGPKLLIQFQNNGVVDDSQLPKDRFSAERLKGVDSTLKIQPAKLEDSAVYLCASSLWSNYGYTFGSGTRLTVV.

The count of this clonotype is one. The rearrangement joins TRBV25-1 to TRBJ1-2, with a possible D match to TRBD1 (5 bases). Germline CDR1 reads MGHDK; CDR2 reads SYGVNS. The V end lost 1 base, the J end lost 2 bases, and 8 bases lay between the germline ends. The CDR3 length is 14 residues. CDR3 in amino acids: CASSEFGGNYGYTF. The CDR3 DNA reads TGTGCCAGCAGTGAATTCGGGGGAAACTATGGCTACACCTTC.

The genes are TRBV12-3 or TRBV12-4 and TRBJ1-1, with 8 positions matching TRBD1. The junction had 3 bases not matched to a gene; V was cut back by 6 bases and J by 6 bases. This CDR3 has 12 residues. This CDR3 is CASRGQVPEAFF. The CDR3 DNA is TGTGCCAGCAGGGGACAGGTACCTGAAGCTTTCTTT.

V is TRBV27 and J is TRBJ2-7, with D perhaps TRBD1 or TRBD2 (5 bases each). Germline CDR1 reads MNHEY; CDR2 reads SMNVEV (reference sequence). The CDR3 has 15 residues. The ends were cut back, 6 bases at V and 0 bases at J, with 15 bases in the middle. The chain's CDR3 is CASRVTGGSSYEQYF. CDR3 DNA sequence: TGTGCCAGCAGGGTCACAGGTGGGAGCTCCTACGAGCAGTACTTC.

The chain recombines TRBV5-6 with TRBJ2-5; 8 bases align to TRBD1. CDR1 SGHDT and CDR2 YYEEEE come from the germline V gene. This CDR3 has 12 amino acids. V trimming: 1 base; J trimming: 13 bases; junction bases outside the gene matches: 6. CDR3: CASSLMQGAPYF. DNA for the CDR3: TGTGCCAGCAGCTTGATGCAGGGGGCGCCGTACTTC.

The rearrangement links TRBV19 to TRBJ2-5; 9 bases are shared with TRBD1. Germline V CDR1 and CDR2: LNHDA, SQIVND (reference sequence). V was clipped by 5 bases and J by 5 bases; unmatched bases: 15. The CDR3 is made up of 17 amino acids. The CDR3 DNA is TGTGCCAGTAGTGGGGGATACAGGGGGCGCGGCGCGGAGACCCAGTACTTC. As protein: CASSGGYRGRGAETQYF.

V gene TRBV4-1 combines with J gene TRBJ1-3, with D uncertain. The CDR3 totals 16 residues. The germline V gene has CDR1 MGHRA and CDR2 YSYEKL. V shed 0 bases and J shed 0 bases, with 9 bases lying between them. CDR3 DNA: TGCGCCAGCAGCCAAGATCCGACCCTCTCTGGAAACACCATATATTTT. Its translation: CASSQDPTLSGNTIYF.

This chain uses TRBV28 with TRBJ2-4; D is undetermined. In germline, CDR1 is MDHEN, CDR2 SYDVKM. The CDR3 loop spans 17 amino acids. V lost 3 bases to trimming and J lost 0 bases, with 15 bases between them. Written as DNA, the CDR3 is TGTGCCAGCAGTTTCCGGTCCTTCAACCTAGCCAAAAACATTCAGTACTTC. This gives the protein CASSFRSFNLAKNIQYF.

The J gene is TRBJ1-3, the V gene TRBV12-3 or TRBV12-4; a weak D match, TRBD1 (6 bases). This CDR3 comprises 14 residues. Trimming took off 4 bases at V and 2 bases at J, with 9 bases between the two ends. The CDR3 protein is CASSSTGTGNTIYF. In DNA form, the CDR3 reads TGTGCCAGCAGTTCTACAGGGACTGGAAACACCATATATTTT.